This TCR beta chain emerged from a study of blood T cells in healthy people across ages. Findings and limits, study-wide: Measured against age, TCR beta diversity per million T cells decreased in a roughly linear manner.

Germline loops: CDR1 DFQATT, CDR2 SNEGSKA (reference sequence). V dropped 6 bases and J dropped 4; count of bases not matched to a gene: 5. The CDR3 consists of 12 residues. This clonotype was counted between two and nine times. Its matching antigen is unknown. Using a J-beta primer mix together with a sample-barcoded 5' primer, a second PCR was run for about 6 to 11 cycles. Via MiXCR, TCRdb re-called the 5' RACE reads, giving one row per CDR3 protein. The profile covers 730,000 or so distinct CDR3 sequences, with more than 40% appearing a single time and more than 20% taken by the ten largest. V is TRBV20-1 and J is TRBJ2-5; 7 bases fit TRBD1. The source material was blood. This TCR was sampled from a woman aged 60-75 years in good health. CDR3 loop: CSAHRGIETQYF. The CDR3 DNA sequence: TGCAGTGCCCACAGGGGAATAGAGACCCAGTACTTC.